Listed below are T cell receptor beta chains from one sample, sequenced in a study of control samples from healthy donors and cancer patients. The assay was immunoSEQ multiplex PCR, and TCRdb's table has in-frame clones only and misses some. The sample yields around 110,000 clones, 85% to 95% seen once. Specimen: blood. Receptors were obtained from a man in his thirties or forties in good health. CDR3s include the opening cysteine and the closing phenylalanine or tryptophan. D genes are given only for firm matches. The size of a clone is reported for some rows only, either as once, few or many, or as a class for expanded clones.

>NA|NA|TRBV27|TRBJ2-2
TGTGCCAGCAGTTTAGTGGGGGGGAACACCGGGGAGCTGTTTTTT
CASSLVGGNTGELFF
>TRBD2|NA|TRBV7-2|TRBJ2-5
TGTGCCAGCAGCTTAGGGACTAGCGTTTCTGGGACCCAGTACTTC
CASSLGTSVSGTQYF
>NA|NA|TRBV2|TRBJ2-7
TGTGCCAGCATCTGGGCGGGTTCGTCCTACGAGCAGTACTTC
CASIWAGSSYEQYF
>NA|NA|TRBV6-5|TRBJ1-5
TGTGCCAGCAGTTACGGGAGCAATCAGCCCCAGCATTTT
CASSYGSNQPQHF
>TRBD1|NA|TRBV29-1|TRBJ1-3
TGCAGCGCTTCGGGACAGACAACCTACTCTGGAAACACCATATATTTT
CSASGQTTYSGNTIYF
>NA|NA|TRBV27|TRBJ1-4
TGTGCCAGCAGTCAGTACAGCGCAACTAATGAAAAACTGTTTTTT
CASSQYSATNEKLFF
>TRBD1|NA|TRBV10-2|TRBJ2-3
TGCGCCAGCAGCCCGCCGACAGGGCTCGGCACAGATACGCAGTATTTT
CASSPPTGLGTDTQYF
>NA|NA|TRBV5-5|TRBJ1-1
TGTGCCAGCAGACCGGCCGCCGGGACACTGAACACTGAAGCTTTCTTT
CASRPAAGTLNTEAFF
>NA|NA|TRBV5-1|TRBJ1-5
TGCGCCAGCAGCTTAGGACAGAGCAATCAGCCCCAGCATTTT
CASSLGQSNQPQHF
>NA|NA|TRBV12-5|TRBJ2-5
TGTGCTAGTGGTTTGGTACGGGGCCCCAGGCAAGAGACCCAGTACTTC
CASGLVRGPRQETQYF
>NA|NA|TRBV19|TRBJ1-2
TGTGCCAGTAGTATAATTGCAGATTCGTATGGCTACACCTTC
CASSIIADSYGYTF
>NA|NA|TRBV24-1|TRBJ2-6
TGTGCCACCAGTGAGGTAGGGGCCTCCCCTGGGGCCAACGTCCTGACTTTC
CATSEVGASPGANVLTF
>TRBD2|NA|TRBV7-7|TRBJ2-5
TGTGCCAGCAGCTTAGGGACTAGCGGTCAAGAGACCCAGTACTTC
CASSLGTSGQETQYF
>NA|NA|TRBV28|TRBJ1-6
TGTGCCAGCAGTTTGGGGCCGGCTATTGCCGGTATTCGATTTTCACCCCTCCACTTT
CASSLGPAIAGIRFSPLHF
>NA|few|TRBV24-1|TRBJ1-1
TGTGCCACCAGTGACCTTCGGACAGAAGAAGCTTTCTTT
CATSDLRTEEAFF